These T cell receptor beta chains were read from a single sample in a study of beta chain features in type 1 diabetes. Assay: immunoSEQ multiplex PCR; the TCRdb copy retains only in-frame clones and omits some. The data hold about 370,000 clones, with around 9.6% observed a single time. The sample was central memory CD4+ T cells from blood. The origin of the receptors is a man between 25 and 39 years old with type 1 diabetes. Both conserved end residues are part of each CDR3. A D gene is named only where the DNA matches it firmly. Some rows mark clone size as missing; the rest say once, few, many or name a class of expanded clone.

d_call: -
clone_size: many
j_call: TRBJ2-6
cdr3_length: 16
v_call: TRBV5-1
cdr3_nt: TGCGCCAGCAGCTTGGTTGGGACGTCTGGGGCCAACGTCCTGACTTTC
cdr3_aa: CASSLVGTSGANVLTF

d_call: -
clone_size: many
j_call: TRBJ2-5
cdr3_length: 13
v_call: TRBV25-1
cdr3_nt: TGTGCCAGCAGTGTACCAGGGAGAGAGACCCAGTACTTC
cdr3_aa: CASSVPGRETQYF

d_call: -
clone_size: few
j_call: TRBJ2-1
cdr3_length: 13
v_call: TRBV10-3
cdr3_nt: TGTGCCATCAGTGGTAGACAGACCGATGAGCAGTTCTTC
cdr3_aa: CAISGRQTDEQFF

d_call: TRBD2
clone_size: -
j_call: TRBJ2-3
cdr3_length: 20
v_call: TRBV15
cdr3_nt: TGTGCCACCAGCAGATCACCCTCCCGGGGGGGGCGGGAGAGGACAGATACGCAGTATTTT
cdr3_aa: CATSRSPSRGGRERTDTQYF

d_call: -
clone_size: many
j_call: TRBJ2-1
cdr3_length: 16
v_call: TRBV19
cdr3_nt: TGTGCCAGTAGTCGTCGTACAGGGAGTTCAGACAATGAGCAGTTCTTC
cdr3_aa: CASSRRTGSSDNEQFF

d_call: TRBD2
clone_size: few
j_call: TRBJ2-1
cdr3_length: 16
v_call: TRBV4-3
cdr3_nt: TGCGCCAGCAGCCAAGGACGGGGGGACCAATACAATGAGCAGTTCTTC
cdr3_aa: CASSQGRGDQYNEQFF

d_call: TRBD2
clone_size: -
j_call: TRBJ2-7
cdr3_length: 12
v_call: TRBV7-9
cdr3_nt: TGTGCCAGCAGCTTAAAGCGGGACGGGCAGTACTTC
cdr3_aa: CASSLKRDGQYF

d_call: -
clone_size: few
j_call: TRBJ2-7
cdr3_length: 12
v_call: TRBV30
cdr3_nt: TGTGCCTGGAGTCGGGGGTCATGGGAGCAGTACTTC
cdr3_aa: CAWSRGSWEQYF

d_call: -
clone_size: few
j_call: TRBJ2-5
cdr3_length: 15
v_call: TRBV7-3
cdr3_nt: TGTGCCAGCAGCTTTCAGGGGACATTTCAAGAGACCCAGTACTTC
cdr3_aa: CASSFQGTFQETQYF

d_call: -
clone_size: few
j_call: TRBJ1-1
cdr3_length: 15
v_call: TRBV6-5
cdr3_nt: TGTGCCAGCAGTCTCGAGGGGCGCGGGAACACTGAAGCTTTCTTT
cdr3_aa: CASSLEGRGNTEAFF

d_call: -
clone_size: -
j_call: TRBJ2-7
cdr3_length: 14
v_call: TRBV10-3
cdr3_nt: TGTGCCAGCAGTGCGGGCTCCAAGGACTACGAGCAGTACTTC
cdr3_aa: CASSAGSKDYEQYF

d_call: TRBD1
clone_size: -
j_call: TRBJ1-4
cdr3_length: 16
v_call: TRBV5-1
cdr3_nt: TGCGCCAGCAGCCTTCAAGGACAGGGTAGTTCTGAAAAACTGTTTTTT
cdr3_aa: CASSLQGQGSSEKLFF

d_call: -
clone_size: few
j_call: TRBJ1-4
cdr3_length: 15
v_call: TRBV5-4
cdr3_nt: TGTGCCAGCAGCTGGGGAGGGTTGGGTAATGAAAAACTGTTTTTT
cdr3_aa: CASSWGGLGNEKLFF

d_call: -
clone_size: few
j_call: TRBJ1-1
cdr3_length: 14
v_call: TRBV29-1
cdr3_nt: TGCAGCGTTCTGCCCCGACTGGGGAACACTGAAGCTTTCTTT
cdr3_aa: CSVLPRLGNTEAFF

d_call: -
clone_size: few
j_call: TRBJ1-5
cdr3_length: 14
v_call: TRBV7-9
cdr3_nt: TGTGCCAGCAGCACGCTCGTTGGCAATCAGCCCCAGCATTTT
cdr3_aa: CASSTLVGNQPQHF

d_call: -
clone_size: -
j_call: TRBJ1-1
cdr3_length: 16
v_call: TRBV18
cdr3_nt: TGTGCCAGCTCATCGGGTGTTCCCCGGGGGGGCACTGAAGCTTTCTTT
cdr3_aa: CASSSGVPRGGTEAFF

d_call: -
clone_size: -
j_call: TRBJ2-7
cdr3_length: 17
v_call: TRBV27
cdr3_nt: TGTGCCAGCAACAGAACAGTAGGTCTAGCGCGACCCTACGAGCAGTACTTC
cdr3_aa: CASNRTVGLARPYEQYF

d_call: TRBD2
clone_size: few
j_call: TRBJ2-1
cdr3_length: 14
v_call: TRBV11-2
cdr3_nt: TGTGCCAGCATCTCTAGCGGGAGGAGAGTTGAGCAGTTCTTC
cdr3_aa: CASISSGRRVEQFF

d_call: -
clone_size: -
j_call: TRBJ2-5
cdr3_length: 16
v_call: TRBV19
cdr3_nt: TGTGCCAGTAGTATAGGAGGAGGGGCGCATCAAGAGACCCAGTACTTC
cdr3_aa: CASSIGGGAHQETQYF

d_call: -
clone_size: few
j_call: TRBJ1-5
cdr3_length: 16
v_call: TRBV19
cdr3_nt: TGTGCCAGTAGTGCGCAGGGGTTAAACAGCAATCAGCCCCAGCATTTT
cdr3_aa: CASSAQGLNSNQPQHF

d_call: -
clone_size: few
j_call: TRBJ2-3
cdr3_length: 13
v_call: TRBV10-3
cdr3_nt: TGTGCCGGAAGTTTGACAGGCACAGATACGCAGTATTTT
cdr3_aa: CAGSLTGTDTQYF

d_call: TRBD2
clone_size: few
j_call: TRBJ2-7
cdr3_length: 15
v_call: TRBV7-8
cdr3_nt: TGTGCCAGCAGCCTAGCGGGCGGGGGCTGGGGCGAGCAGTACTTC
cdr3_aa: CASSLAGGGWGEQYF

d_call: TRBD1
clone_size: -
j_call: TRBJ2-7
cdr3_length: 14
v_call: TRBV5-1
cdr3_nt: TGCGCCAGCAGCTCGACAGGGGGTGGCTACGAGCAGTACTTC
cdr3_aa: CASSSTGGGYEQYF

d_call: -
clone_size: -
j_call: TRBJ1-1
cdr3_length: 16
v_call: TRBV25-1
cdr3_nt: TGTGCCAGCAGTGATCCCTTCTCTCTCAAGGGCACTGAAGCTTTCTTT
cdr3_aa: CASSDPFSLKGTEAFF

d_call: -
clone_size: -
j_call: TRBJ1-2
cdr3_length: 14
v_call: TRBV7-2
cdr3_nt: TGTGCCAGCAGTAGAGACCGAGCTAACTATGGCTACACCTTC
cdr3_aa: CASSRDRANYGYTF

d_call: -
clone_size: many
j_call: TRBJ1-2
cdr3_length: 12
v_call: TRBV6-6
cdr3_nt: TGTGCCAGCAGCCCCGACAACTATGGCTACACCTTC
cdr3_aa: CASSPDNYGYTF

d_call: -
clone_size: few
j_call: TRBJ2-1
cdr3_length: 18
v_call: TRBV12-5
cdr3_nt: TGTGCTAGTGGTTCGCTCCGGGACGGGGGATTCTCCTACAATGAGCAGTTCTTC
cdr3_aa: CASGSLRDGGFSYNEQFF

d_call: -
clone_size: many
j_call: TRBJ2-1
cdr3_length: 15
v_call: TRBV4-2
cdr3_nt: TGTGCCAGCAGCCAGGAAAAGACAGACTACAATGAGCAGTTCTTC
cdr3_aa: CASSQEKTDYNEQFF

d_call: TRBD1
clone_size: -
j_call: TRBJ1-2
cdr3_length: 15
v_call: TRBV7-9
cdr3_nt: TGTGCCAGCAGCTTACTCGGACAGGGGAGTTATGGCTACACCTTC
cdr3_aa: CASSLLGQGSYGYTF

d_call: -
clone_size: -
j_call: TRBJ2-5
cdr3_length: 12
v_call: TRBV29-1
cdr3_nt: TGCAGCGTTATTCCTCCCGTCCAGACCCAGTACTTC
cdr3_aa: CSVIPPVQTQYF

d_call: -
clone_size: -
j_call: TRBJ2-6
cdr3_length: 14
v_call: TRBV7-9
cdr3_nt: TGTGCCAGCAGCTCTAACTCTGGGGCCAACGTCCTGACTTTC
cdr3_aa: CASSSNSGANVLTF

d_call: TRBD2
clone_size: -
j_call: TRBJ2-1
cdr3_length: 15
v_call: TRBV29-1
cdr3_nt: TGCAGCGTCGGGACTAGCGGGAGGGCCTTACGTGAGCAGTTCTTC
cdr3_aa: CSVGTSGRALREQFF

d_call: -
clone_size: -
j_call: TRBJ2-7
cdr3_length: 12
v_call: TRBV30
cdr3_nt: TGTGCCTGGAGTGTGACGCAGAACGAGCAGTACTTC
cdr3_aa: CAWSVTQNEQYF

d_call: -
clone_size: -
j_call: TRBJ2-2
cdr3_length: 14
v_call: TRBV5-1
cdr3_nt: TGCGCCAGCAGCGGTACAGATGCTACCGGGGAGCTGTTTTTT
cdr3_aa: CASSGTDATGELFF

d_call: -
clone_size: few
j_call: TRBJ1-1
cdr3_length: 12
v_call: TRBV2
cdr3_nt: TGTGCCAGCGGAACAGGGATCACTGAAGCTTTCTTT
cdr3_aa: CASGTGITEAFF

d_call: TRBD1
clone_size: -
j_call: TRBJ1-2
cdr3_length: 15
v_call: TRBV6-4
cdr3_nt: TGTGCCAGTACGGGGGGACAGGGGACTAACTATGGCTACACCTTC
cdr3_aa: CASTGGQGTNYGYTF

d_call: TRBD1
clone_size: -
j_call: TRBJ1-2
cdr3_length: 14
v_call: TRBV18
cdr3_nt: TGTGCCAGCTCACCTGACAGGGGAGGCTATGGCTACACCTTC
cdr3_aa: CASSPDRGGYGYTF

d_call: -
clone_size: few
j_call: TRBJ2-1
cdr3_length: 14
v_call: TRBV7-8
cdr3_nt: TGTGCCAGCAGCTTAGCACCCTGGGACAATGAGCAGTTCTTC
cdr3_aa: CASSLAPWDNEQFF

d_call: TRBD2
clone_size: few
j_call: TRBJ2-7
cdr3_length: 14
v_call: TRBV7-2
cdr3_nt: TGTGCCAGCAGCCCCGGGGGGGGGAACTACGAGCAGTACTTC
cdr3_aa: CASSPGGGNYEQYF

d_call: -
clone_size: few
j_call: TRBJ1-1
cdr3_length: 14
v_call: TRBV11-2
cdr3_nt: TGTGCCAGCAGCTTAGAACCGATGAACACTGAAGCTTTCTTT
cdr3_aa: CASSLEPMNTEAFF

d_call: -
clone_size: -
j_call: TRBJ2-3
cdr3_length: 16
v_call: TRBV19
cdr3_nt: TGTGCCAGTAGTATAAGGGGGAAAACTAGCACAGATACGCAGTATTTT
cdr3_aa: CASSIRGKTSTDTQYF

d_call: -
clone_size: -
j_call: TRBJ1-5
cdr3_length: 16
v_call: TRBV4-3
cdr3_nt: TGCGCCAGCAGCCAAGAATACAGATATAGCAATCAGCCCCAGCATTTT
cdr3_aa: CASSQEYRYSNQPQHF

d_call: -
clone_size: -
j_call: TRBJ2-3
cdr3_length: 12
v_call: TRBV28
cdr3_nt: TGTGCCAGCAGTTTACTAGTTTCTACGCAGTATTTT
cdr3_aa: CASSLLVSTQYF

d_call: TRBD1
clone_size: few
j_call: TRBJ1-2
cdr3_length: 14
v_call: TRBV19
cdr3_nt: TGTGCCAGTAGTCGGGACAGGGGAGACTATGGCTACACCTTC
cdr3_aa: CASSRDRGDYGYTF

d_call: -
clone_size: few
j_call: TRBJ2-1
cdr3_length: 13
v_call: TRBV7-2
cdr3_nt: TGTGCCAGCAGCTTCCTCACGAACAATGAGCAGTTCTTC
cdr3_aa: CASSFLTNNEQFF

d_call: -
clone_size: -
j_call: TRBJ1-2
cdr3_length: 15
v_call: TRBV21-1
cdr3_nt: TGTGCCAGCAGCAAGGGGACAGGGGGTTTTTATGGCTACACCTTC
cdr3_aa: CASSKGTGGFYGYTF

d_call: TRBD1
clone_size: -
j_call: TRBJ1-1
cdr3_length: 13
v_call: TRBV29-1
cdr3_nt: TGCAGCGTTAAGGGACAGGGGAACACTGAAGCTTTCTTT
cdr3_aa: CSVKGQGNTEAFF

d_call: -
clone_size: -
j_call: TRBJ1-1
cdr3_length: 15
v_call: TRBV5-1
cdr3_nt: TGCGCCAGCAGCGCACGACAGGCGGCAGACACTGAAGCTTTCTTT
cdr3_aa: CASSARQAADTEAFF

d_call: -
clone_size: -
j_call: TRBJ1-5
cdr3_length: 16
v_call: TRBV28
cdr3_nt: TGTGCCAGCAATGGATTACAGGACCGTGGCAATCAGCCCCAGCATTTT
cdr3_aa: CASNGLQDRGNQPQHF

d_call: -
clone_size: -
j_call: TRBJ2-3
cdr3_length: 12
v_call: TRBV5-4
cdr3_nt: TGTGCCAGCAGCTTAAGATGGGATACGCAGTATTTT
cdr3_aa: CASSLRWDTQYF

d_call: -
clone_size: few
j_call: TRBJ2-1
cdr3_length: 12
v_call: TRBV7-8
cdr3_nt: TGTGCCAGCAGCCCTGTAGACGATGAGCAGTTCTTC
cdr3_aa: CASSPVDDEQFF

d_call: -
clone_size: -
j_call: TRBJ2-3
cdr3_length: 13
v_call: TRBV5-1
cdr3_nt: TGCGCCAGCAGCCCTCAGGGGACAGATACGCAGTATTTT
cdr3_aa: CASSPQGTDTQYF

d_call: -
clone_size: few
j_call: TRBJ2-3
cdr3_length: 12
v_call: TRBV7-9
cdr3_nt: TGTGCCAGCAGGTGGGGAACGGATACGCAGTATTTT
cdr3_aa: CASRWGTDTQYF

d_call: TRBD2
clone_size: few
j_call: TRBJ2-5
cdr3_length: 16
v_call: TRBV7-8
cdr3_nt: TGTGCCAGCAGCTTAGTCCGCAGGCGGGAGGGAGAGACCCAGTACTTC
cdr3_aa: CASSLVRRREGETQYF

d_call: -
clone_size: -
j_call: TRBJ1-1
cdr3_length: 17
v_call: TRBV19
cdr3_nt: TGTGCCAGTAGTATAGCCCCCCGCAGGGGCGGGGGCACTGAAGCTTTCTTT
cdr3_aa: CASSIAPRRGGGTEAFF